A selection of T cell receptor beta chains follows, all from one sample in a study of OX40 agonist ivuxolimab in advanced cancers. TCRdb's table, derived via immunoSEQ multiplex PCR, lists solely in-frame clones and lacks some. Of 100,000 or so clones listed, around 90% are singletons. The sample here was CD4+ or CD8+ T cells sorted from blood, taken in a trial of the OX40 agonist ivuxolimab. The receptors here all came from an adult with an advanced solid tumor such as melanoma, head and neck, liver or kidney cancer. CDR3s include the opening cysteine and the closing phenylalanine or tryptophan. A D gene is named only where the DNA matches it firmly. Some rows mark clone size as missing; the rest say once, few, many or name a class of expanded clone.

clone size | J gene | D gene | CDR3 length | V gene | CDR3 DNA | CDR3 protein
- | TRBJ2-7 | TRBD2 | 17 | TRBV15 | TGTGCCACCAGCAGCACGACTAGGACTAGCGGGGGCCACGAGCAGTACTTC | CATSSTTRTSGGHEQYF
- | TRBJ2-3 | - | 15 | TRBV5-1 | TGCGCCAGCAGCCCGGGCCTTGGGGGCACAGATACGCAGTATTTT | CASSPGLGGTDTQYF
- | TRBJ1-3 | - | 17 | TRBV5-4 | TGTGCCAGCAGCCAAGCGGTTGGGACACAGACTGGAAACACCATATATTTT | CASSQAVGTQTGNTIYF
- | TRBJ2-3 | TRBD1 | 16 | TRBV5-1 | TGCGCCAGCAGCCAAAACTCCGGGACAGGGTTAGATACGCAGTATTTT | CASSQNSGTGLDTQYF
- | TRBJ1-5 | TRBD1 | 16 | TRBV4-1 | TGCGCCAGCAGCCAGCTGGGGACAGGGGGCGTTCAGCCCCAGCATTTT | CASSQLGTGGVQPQHF
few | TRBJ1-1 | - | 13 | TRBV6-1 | TGTGCCAGCGGGAGCGGGGGGGGGACTGAAGCTTTCTTT | CASGSGGGTEAFF
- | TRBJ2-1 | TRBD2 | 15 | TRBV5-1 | TGCGCCAGCAGCTTGGTTAGCGGGGGGCTCGATGAGCAGTTCTTC | CASSLVSGGLDEQFF
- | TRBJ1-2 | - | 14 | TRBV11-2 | TGTGCCAGCAGCCTAGAAGGGGTTGGGGGTGGCTACACCTTC | CASSLEGVGGGYTF
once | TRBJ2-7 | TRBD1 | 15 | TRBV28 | TGTGCCAGCAGGGAGGGGTCGGCAGGGGGCCACGAGCAGTACTTC | CASREGSAGGHEQYF
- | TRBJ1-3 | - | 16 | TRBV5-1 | TGCGCCAGCAACAGGCAAGGGGTTAGCTCTGGAAACACCATATATTTT | CASNRQGVSSGNTIYF
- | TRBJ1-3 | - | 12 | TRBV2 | TGTGCCAGCAGTGAAGATGCAGGGCCTTCATGGTTT | CASSEDAGPSWF
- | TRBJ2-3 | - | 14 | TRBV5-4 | TGTGCCAGCAGCTCCGACTCCGACACGGCTACGCAGTATTTT | CASSSDSDTATQYF
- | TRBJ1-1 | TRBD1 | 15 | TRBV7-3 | TGTGCCAGCAGCCGGGGAGGGGGCCCAGACACTGAAGCTTTCTTT | CASSRGGGPDTEAFF